This T cell receptor (beta chain) was sequenced in a study of T cell repertoires in aging, cancer and after chemotherapy. The overall study: Paired samples before and after chemotherapy came from glioblastoma patients receiving temozolomide-based therapy.

In the case of this clonotype: What it recognizes is unknown.

Rearranged V-D-J TRB sequences were amplified with a mixed TRB-A/B primer pool. In TCRdb, the multiplex PCR reads were re-called with MiXCR into one record per CDR3 protein. In the table there are around 830 distinct CDR3 sequences, under 35% of which are singletons. Amplification of TCR beta used genomic DNA extracted from peripheral blood. Study findings and constraints: Compared with age-matched healthy donors, untreated hematological or solid cancer patients showed higher blood TCR clonality.

This CDR3 is built from 15 residues. The junction had 7 bases not matched to a gene; V was cut back by 3 bases and J by 0 bases. Germline-derived CDR1 and CDR2 are SQVTM and ANQGSEA. Sequencing was performed on blood. The chain has TRBV29-1 and TRBJ1-2; 7 bases are shared with TRBD1. The clonotype was recovered from a human donor with a solid tumor. Here the CDR3 reads CSVDNRGRANYGYTF. CDR3 DNA sequence: TGCAGCGTTGATAACAGGGGAAGGGCTAACTATGGCTACACCTTC.